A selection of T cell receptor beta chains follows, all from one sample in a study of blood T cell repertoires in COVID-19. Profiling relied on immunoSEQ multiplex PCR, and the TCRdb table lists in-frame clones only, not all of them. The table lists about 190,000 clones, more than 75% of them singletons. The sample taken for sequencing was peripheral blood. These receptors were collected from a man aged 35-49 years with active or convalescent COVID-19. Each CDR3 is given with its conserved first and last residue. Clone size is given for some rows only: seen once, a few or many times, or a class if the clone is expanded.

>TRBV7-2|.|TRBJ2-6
CASSLVAPGANVLTF
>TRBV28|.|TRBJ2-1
CASSLPPGGSYNEQFF
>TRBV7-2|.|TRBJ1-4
CASSSQGATNEKLFF
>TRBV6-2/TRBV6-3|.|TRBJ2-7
CASSSLQGVVNEQYF
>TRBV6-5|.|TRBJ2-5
CASSYARFSTQYF
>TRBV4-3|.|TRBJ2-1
CASSQAMGSSYNEQFF
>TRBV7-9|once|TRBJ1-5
CASSLSHRRDSNQPQHF
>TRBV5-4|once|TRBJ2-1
CASSLEEGGYNEQFF
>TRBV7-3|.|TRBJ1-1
CASSLTGGNTEAFF
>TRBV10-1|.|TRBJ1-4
CAIMASPGEKLFF
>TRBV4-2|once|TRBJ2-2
CASSPRTSGRLWELFF
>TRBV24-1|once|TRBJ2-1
CATSDLRRQGSGNEQFF
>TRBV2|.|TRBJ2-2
CASRAPSGRARGGELFF
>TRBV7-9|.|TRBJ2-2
CASSLGTSDLIGTGELFF
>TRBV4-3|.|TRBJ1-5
CASSQDAGQGYQPQHF
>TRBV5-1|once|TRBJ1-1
CASSSYTEAFF
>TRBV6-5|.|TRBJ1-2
CASSYSVQGDYGYTF
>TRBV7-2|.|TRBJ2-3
CASSWGTDYTDTQYF
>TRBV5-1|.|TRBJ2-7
CASSPDRSGREQYF
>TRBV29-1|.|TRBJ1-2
CSVLDRNYGYTF
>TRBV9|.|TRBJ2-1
CASSEGLAGIRNEQFF
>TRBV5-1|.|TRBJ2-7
CASSFLGGTSYEQYF
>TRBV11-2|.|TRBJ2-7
CASSLGVGGTQRGEQYF
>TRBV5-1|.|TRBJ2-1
CASRSPGVLSSYNEQFF
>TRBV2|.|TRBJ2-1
CASRGTSGAVEQFF
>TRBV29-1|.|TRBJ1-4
CSAVRGNEKLFF
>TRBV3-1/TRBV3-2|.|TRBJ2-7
CASSQADTRSSYEQYF
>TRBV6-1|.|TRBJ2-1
CASSEGTGGYNEQFF
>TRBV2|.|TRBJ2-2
CASSETGVSTGELFF
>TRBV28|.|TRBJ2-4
CASSLEGPPKNIQYF
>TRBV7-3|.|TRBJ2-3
CASSSASGDTDTQYF
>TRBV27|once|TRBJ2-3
CAISRGPEKTDTQYF
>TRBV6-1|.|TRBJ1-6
CASSEVRRGRNSPLHF
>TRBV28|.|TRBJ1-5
CASSLDSLSPQHF
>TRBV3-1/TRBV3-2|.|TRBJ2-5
CASSQRLAEETQYF
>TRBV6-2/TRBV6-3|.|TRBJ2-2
CASSYSSGRATGELFF
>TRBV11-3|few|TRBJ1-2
CASSLDREEGYTF
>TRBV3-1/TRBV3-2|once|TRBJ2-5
CASSQDPRDGETQYF
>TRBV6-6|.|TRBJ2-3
CASGKTGTDTDTQYF
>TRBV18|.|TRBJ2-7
CASSPAGLNEQYF
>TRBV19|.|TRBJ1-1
CASSIDRVGGTEAFF
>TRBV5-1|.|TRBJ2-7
CASSLSTGGTYEQYF
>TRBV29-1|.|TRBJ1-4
CSGGQRGNEKLFF
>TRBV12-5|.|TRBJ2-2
CASGLVLGVASGRGAGELFF
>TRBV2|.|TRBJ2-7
CASTGTGSRSAYEQYF
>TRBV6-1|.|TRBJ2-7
CASSEPPPRTGAYEQYF
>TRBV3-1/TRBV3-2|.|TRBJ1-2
CASSQAEGRRRKNGYTF
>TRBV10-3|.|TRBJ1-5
CASRGDRGLGGNQPQHF
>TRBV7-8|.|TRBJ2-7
CASSSSSGGLHEQYF
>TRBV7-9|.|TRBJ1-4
CASSRLRDRVVAANEKLFF
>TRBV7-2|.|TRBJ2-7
CASSLFRGYLEQYF
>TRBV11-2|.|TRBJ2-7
CASSMPTTGTSGYEQYF